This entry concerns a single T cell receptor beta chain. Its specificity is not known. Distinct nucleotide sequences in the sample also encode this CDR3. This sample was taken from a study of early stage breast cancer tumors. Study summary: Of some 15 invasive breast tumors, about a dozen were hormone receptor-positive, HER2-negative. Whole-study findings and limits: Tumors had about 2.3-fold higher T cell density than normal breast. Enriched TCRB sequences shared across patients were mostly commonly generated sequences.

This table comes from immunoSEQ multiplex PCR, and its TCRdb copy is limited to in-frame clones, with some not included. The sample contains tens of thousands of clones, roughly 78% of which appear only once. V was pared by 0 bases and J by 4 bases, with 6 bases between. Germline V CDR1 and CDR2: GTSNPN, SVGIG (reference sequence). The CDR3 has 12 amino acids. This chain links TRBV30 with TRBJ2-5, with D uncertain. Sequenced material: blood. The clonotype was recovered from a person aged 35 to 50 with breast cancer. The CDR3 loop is CAWSVLGETQYF. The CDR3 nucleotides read TGTGCCTGGAGTGTACTGGGAGAGACCCAGTACTTC. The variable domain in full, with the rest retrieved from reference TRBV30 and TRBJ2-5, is SQTIHQWPATLVQPVGSPLSLECTVEGTSNPNLYWYRQAAGRGLQLLFYSVGIGQISSEVPQNLSASRPQDRQFILSSKKLLLSDSGFYLCAWSVLGETQYFGPGTRLLVL.